Detailed here is one TCR beta chain. It lacks a known antigen. No much larger clone exists at a distance of one base, and base qualities are not known. Patients with melanoma were used as donors. The method was the immunoSEQ multiplex PCR assay. The immuneACCESS repertoire file appears here via TCRdb, limited to in-frame rearrangements. These files lack a portion of the clones; in checked studies, under half of the deficit traces to unresolved V genes, and the cause of the others is not known. The sample contains 20,000 to 25,000 clones, over 70% of them found a single time. The top ten clonotypes cover 3.6% of the sample. This specimen comes from a study of CD4+ T cells in melanoma (dated by TCRdb to the early 2020s). As for the study more broadly: Neoantigen-specific CD4+ T cells in human melanoma were investigated in the study.

CDR1 and CDR2, per the germline V gene (reference sequence), are SGHNT and YYREEE. From its cysteine to its phenylalanine, the CDR3 spans 14 amino acids. Just the 42-base CDR3 DNA is kept, in frame starting at base 1. V loses 5 bases of germline sequence and J loses 3 bases, and the interval between the two ends is 11 bases. Study-level results and caveats: Neoantigen-specific CD4+ T cells were reported to be correlated with the function of CD8+ T cells, macrophages and B cells. Diverse differentiation states were reported to be shown by neoantigen-specific CD4+ T cells in melanoma.

The sequenced sample consisted of cells from a culture (not recorded whether cultured in vitro). This TCR came from a human donor with melanoma. The rearranged segments are TRBV5-4 and TRBJ2-2, with no confident D gene call. CDR3 region: CASRMRPYTGELFF. The nucleotide sequence reads as follows: TGTGCCAGCAGAATGAGGCCGTACACCGGGGAGCTGTTTTTT.